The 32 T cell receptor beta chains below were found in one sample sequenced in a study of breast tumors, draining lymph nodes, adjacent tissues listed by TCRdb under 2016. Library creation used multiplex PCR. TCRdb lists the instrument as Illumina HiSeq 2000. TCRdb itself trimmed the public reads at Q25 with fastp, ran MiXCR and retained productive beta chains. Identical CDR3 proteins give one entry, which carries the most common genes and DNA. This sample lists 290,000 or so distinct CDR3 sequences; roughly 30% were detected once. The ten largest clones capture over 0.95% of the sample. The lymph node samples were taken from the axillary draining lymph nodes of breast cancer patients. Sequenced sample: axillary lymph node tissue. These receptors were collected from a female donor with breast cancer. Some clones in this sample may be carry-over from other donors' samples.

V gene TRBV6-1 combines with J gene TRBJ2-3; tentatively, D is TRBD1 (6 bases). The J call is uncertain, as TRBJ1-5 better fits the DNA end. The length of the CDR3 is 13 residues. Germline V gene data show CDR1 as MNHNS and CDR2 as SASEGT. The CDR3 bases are TGTGCCAGCAGTGACACGGGGGCAGGTACGCAGCATTTT. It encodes CASSDTGAGTQHF.

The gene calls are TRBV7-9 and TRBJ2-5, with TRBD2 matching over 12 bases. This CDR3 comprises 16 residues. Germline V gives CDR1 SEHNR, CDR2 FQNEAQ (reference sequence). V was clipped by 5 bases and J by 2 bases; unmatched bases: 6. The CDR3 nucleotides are TGTGCCAGCAGCGCGGGGACTAGCGGGTTTCAAGAGACCCAGTACTTC. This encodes CASSAGTSGFQETQYF. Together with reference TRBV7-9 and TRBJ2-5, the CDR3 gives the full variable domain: DTGVSQNPRHKITKRGQNVTFRCDPISEHNRLYWYRQTLGQGPEFLTYFQNEAQLEKSRLLSDRFSAERPKGSFSTLEIQRTEQGDSAMYLCASSAGTSGFQETQYFGPGTRLLVL.

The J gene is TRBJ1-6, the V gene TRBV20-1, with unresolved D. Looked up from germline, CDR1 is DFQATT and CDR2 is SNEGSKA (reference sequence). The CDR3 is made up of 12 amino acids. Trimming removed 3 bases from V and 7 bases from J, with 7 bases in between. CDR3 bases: TGCAGTGCTAGTAATCAGAATTCACCCCTCCACTTT. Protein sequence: CSASNQNSPLHF.

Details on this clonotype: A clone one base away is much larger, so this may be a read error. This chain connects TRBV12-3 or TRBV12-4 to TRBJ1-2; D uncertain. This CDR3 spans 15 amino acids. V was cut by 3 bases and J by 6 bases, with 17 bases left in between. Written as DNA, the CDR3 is TGTGCCAGCAGTTTCGTATCGGGAGCGAGTAATGGCTACACCTTC. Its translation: CASSFVSGASNGYTF.

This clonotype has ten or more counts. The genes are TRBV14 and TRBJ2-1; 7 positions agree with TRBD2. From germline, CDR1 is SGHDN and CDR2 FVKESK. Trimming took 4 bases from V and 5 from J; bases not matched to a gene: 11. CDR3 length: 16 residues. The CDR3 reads CASSPSGLAVNNEQFF. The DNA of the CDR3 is TGTGCCAGCAGCCCCTCGGGCCTAGCGGTCAACAATGAGCAGTTCTTC.

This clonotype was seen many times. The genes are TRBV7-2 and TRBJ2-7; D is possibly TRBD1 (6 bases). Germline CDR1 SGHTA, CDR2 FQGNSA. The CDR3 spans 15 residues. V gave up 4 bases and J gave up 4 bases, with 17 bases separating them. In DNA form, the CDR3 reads TGTGCCAGCAGCTCCGGACGGGACAACCGTTACGAGCAGTACTTC. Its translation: CASSSGRDNRYEQYF.

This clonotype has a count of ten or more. This CDR3 is CASSLTDRGYQETQYF. DNA for the CDR3: TGTGCCAGCAGCTTAACGGACAGGGGATACCAAGAGACCCAGTACTTC. This chain links TRBV7-9 with TRBJ2-5; 9 bases fit TRBD1. The V gene end was trimmed by 2 bases and the J gene end by 0 bases; junction bases not matched to a gene: 4. Germline-derived CDR1 and CDR2 are SEHNR and FQNEAQ (reference sequence). The CDR3 has 16 amino acids.

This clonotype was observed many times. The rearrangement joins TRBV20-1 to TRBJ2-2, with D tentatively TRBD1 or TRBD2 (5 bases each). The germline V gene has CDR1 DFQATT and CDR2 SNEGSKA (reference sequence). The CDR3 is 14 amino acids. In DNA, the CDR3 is TGCGGGACCACCGGCCAAACATTGGCCGGGGAGCTGTTTTTT. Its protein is CGTTGQTLAGELFF.

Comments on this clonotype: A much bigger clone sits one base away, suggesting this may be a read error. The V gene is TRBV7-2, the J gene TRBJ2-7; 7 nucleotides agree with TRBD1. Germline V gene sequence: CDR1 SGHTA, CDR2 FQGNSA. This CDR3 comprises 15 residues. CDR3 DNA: TGTGCCAGCAGCACCCGACAGGGTCCCTCCTACGAGCAGCACTTC. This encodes CASSTRQGPSYEQHF.

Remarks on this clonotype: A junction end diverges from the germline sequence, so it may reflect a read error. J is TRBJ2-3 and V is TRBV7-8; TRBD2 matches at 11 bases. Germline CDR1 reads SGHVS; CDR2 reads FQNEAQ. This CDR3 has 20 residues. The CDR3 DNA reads TGTGCCGGCAGCTCCTCCACCGGACTAGCGGGCGACCCTTCCACAGATACGCAGTATTTT. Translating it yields CAGSSSTGLAGDPSTDTQYF.

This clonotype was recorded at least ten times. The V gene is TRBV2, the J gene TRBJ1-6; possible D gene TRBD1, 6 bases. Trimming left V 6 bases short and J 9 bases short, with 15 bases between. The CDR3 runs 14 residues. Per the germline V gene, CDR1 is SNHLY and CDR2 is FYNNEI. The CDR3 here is CASRMTGQLSPLHF. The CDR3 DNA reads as TGTGCCAGCAGGATGACAGGCCAACTTTCACCCCTCCACTTT. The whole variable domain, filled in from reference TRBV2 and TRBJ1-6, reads EPEVTQTPSHQVTQMGQEVILRCVPISNHLYFYWYRQILGQKVEFLVSFYNNEISEKSEIFDDQFSVERPDGSNFTLKIRSTKLEDSAMYFCASRMTGQLSPLHFGNGTRLTVT.

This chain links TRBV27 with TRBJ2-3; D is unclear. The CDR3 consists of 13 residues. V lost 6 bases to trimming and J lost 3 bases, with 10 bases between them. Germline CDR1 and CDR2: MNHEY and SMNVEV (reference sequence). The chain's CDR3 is CASRKAGTDTQYF. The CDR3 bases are TGTGCCAGCAGGAAAGCAGGAACAGATACGCAGTATTTT.

The CDR3, as DNA: TGTGCCAGCAGCCACATCGACCTTTTGGGTGAAAAACTGTTTTTT. Translated: CASSHIDLLGEKLFF. This rearrangement joins TRBV6-6 to TRBJ1-4; D gene ambiguous. CDR3 length: 15 amino acids. Trimming removed 6 bases at V and 7 bases at J, with 18 bases between. From germline, CDR1 is MNHNY and CDR2 SVGAGI (reference sequence).

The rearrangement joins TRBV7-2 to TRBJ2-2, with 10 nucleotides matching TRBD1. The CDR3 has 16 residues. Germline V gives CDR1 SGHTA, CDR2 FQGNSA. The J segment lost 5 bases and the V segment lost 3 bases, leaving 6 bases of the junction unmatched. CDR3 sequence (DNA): TGTGCCAGCAGCTTCGGACAGGGGGTTCTTACCGGGGAGCTGTTTTTT. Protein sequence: CASSFGQGVLTGELFF.

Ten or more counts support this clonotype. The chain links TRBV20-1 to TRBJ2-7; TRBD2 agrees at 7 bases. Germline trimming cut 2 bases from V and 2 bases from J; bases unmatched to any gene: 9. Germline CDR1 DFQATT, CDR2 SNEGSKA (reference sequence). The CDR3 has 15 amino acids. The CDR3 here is CSARHGGRATYEQYF. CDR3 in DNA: TGCAGTGCTAGACACGGGGGGAGGGCTACCTACGAGCAGTACTTC.

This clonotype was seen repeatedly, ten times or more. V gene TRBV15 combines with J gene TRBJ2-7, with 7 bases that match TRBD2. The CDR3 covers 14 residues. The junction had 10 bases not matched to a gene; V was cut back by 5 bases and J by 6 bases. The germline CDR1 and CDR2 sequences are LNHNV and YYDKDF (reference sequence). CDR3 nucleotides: TGTGCCACCAGCTCCCGGGGAGGGTTTAGCGAGCAGTACTTC. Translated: CATSSRGGFSEQYF.

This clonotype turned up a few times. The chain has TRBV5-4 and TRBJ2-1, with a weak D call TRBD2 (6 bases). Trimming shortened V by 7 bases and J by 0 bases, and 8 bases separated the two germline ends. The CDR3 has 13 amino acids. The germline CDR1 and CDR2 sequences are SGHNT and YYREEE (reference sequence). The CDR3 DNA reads TGTGCCAGCGGGACTGACTCCTACAATGAGCAGTTCTTC. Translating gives CASGTDSYNEQFF. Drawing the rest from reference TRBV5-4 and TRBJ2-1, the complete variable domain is ETGVTQSPTHLIKTRGQQVTLRCSSQSGHNTVSWYQQALGQGPQFIFQYYREEENGRGNFPPRFSGLQFPNYSSELNVNALELDDSALYLCASGTDSYNEQFFGPGTRLTVL.

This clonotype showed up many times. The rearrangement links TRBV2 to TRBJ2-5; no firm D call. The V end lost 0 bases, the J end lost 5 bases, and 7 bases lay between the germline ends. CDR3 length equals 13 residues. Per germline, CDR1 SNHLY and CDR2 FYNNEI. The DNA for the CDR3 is TGTGCCAGCAGTGAAGCGCAATGGGAGACCCAGTACTTC. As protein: CASSEAQWETQYF.

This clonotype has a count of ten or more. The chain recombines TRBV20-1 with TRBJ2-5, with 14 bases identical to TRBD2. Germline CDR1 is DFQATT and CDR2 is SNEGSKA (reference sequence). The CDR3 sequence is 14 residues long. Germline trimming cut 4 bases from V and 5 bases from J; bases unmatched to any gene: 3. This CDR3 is CSAKGLAGVETQYF. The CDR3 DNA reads TGCAGTGCTAAGGGACTAGCGGGAGTCGAGACCCAGTACTTC.

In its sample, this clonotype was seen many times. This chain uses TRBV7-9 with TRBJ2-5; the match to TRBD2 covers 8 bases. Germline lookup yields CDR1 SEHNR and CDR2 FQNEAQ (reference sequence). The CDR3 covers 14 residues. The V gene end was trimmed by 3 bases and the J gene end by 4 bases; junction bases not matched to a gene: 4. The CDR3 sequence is CASSFSLAGETQYF. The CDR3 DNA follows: TGTGCCAGCAGCTTTAGCCTAGCGGGAGAGACCCAGTACTTC.

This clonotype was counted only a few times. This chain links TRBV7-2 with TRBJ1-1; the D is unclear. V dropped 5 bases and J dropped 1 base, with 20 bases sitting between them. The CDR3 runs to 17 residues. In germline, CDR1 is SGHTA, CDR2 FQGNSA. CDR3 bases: TGTGCCAGCAGCCTACACCCCCATCGGATCGAGAACACTGAAGCTTTCTTT. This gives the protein CASSLHPHRIENTEAFF.

The CDR3: CASSHGPPSPEQYF. The CDR3, as DNA: TGTGCCAGCAGTCACGGGCCTCCTTCCCCCGAGCAGTACTTC. V usage is TRBV6-6 and J usage is TRBJ2-7; D is unclear. The CDR3 covers 14 residues. The ends were cut back, 5 bases at V and 6 bases at J, with 17 bases in the middle. Germline V gene sequence: CDR1 MNHNY, CDR2 SVGAGI (reference sequence).

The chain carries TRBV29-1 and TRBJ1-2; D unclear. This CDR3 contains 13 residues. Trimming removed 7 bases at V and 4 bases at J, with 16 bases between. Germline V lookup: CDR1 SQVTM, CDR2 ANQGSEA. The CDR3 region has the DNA TGCAGCGCTGACTATGGGCGGGTCTATGGCTACACCTTC. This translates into CSADYGRVYGYTF.

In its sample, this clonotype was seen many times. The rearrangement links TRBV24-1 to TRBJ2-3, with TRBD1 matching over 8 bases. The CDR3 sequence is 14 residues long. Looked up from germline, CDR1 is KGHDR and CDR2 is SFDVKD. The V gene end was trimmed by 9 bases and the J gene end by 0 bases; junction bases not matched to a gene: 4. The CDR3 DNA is TGTGCCACCGAACAGGGGGGAAGCACAGATACGCAGTATTTT. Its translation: CATEQGGSTDTQYF.

CDR3 residues: CASSMLRDNEQYF. The CDR3 region has the DNA TGTGCCAGTAGTATGCTCAGGGACAATGAGCAGTATTTT. V usage is TRBV19 and J usage is TRBJ2-3; TRBD1 might be the D (6 bases). Deletions cut 3 bases from V and 11 bases from J, with 15 bases between. Germline-derived CDR1 and CDR2 are LNHDA and SQIVND (reference sequence). This CDR3 is 13 amino acids long.

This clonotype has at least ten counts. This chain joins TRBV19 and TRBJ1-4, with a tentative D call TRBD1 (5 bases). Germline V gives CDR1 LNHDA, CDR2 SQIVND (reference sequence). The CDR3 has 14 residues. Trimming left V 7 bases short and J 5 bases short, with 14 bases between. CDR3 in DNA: TGTGCCAGTAACTTCAGGGTAGGGAATGAAAAACTGTTTTTT. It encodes CASNFRVGNEKLFF.

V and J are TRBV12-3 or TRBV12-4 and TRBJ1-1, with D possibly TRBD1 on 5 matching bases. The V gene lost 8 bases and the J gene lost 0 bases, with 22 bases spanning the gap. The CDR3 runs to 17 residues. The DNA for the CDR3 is TGTGCCAGCGCCCTGAGGCAGGGCCTAGCGGTGAACACTGAAGCTTTCTTT. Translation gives CASALRQGLAVNTEAFF.

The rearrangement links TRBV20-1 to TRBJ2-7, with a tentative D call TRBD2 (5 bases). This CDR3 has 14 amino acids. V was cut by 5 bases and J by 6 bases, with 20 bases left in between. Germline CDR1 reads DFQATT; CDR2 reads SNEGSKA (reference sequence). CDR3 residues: CSADPLEPASEQYF. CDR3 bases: TGCAGTGCTGACCCACTAGAGCCAGCCTCCGAGCAGTACTTC.

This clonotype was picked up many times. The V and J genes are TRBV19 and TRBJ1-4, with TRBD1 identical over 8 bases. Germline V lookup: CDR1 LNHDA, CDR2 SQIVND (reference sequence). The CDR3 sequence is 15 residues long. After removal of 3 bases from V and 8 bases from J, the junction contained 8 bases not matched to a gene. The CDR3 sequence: CASSIPRDRREKLFF. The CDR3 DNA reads TGTGCCAGTAGTATTCCCCGGGACAGGCGCGAAAAACTGTTTTTT.

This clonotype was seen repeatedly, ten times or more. This CDR3 reads CASSQDQQGFGTQYF. CDR3 bases: TGTGCCAGCAGCCAAGATCAACAAGGGTTTGGGACCCAGTACTTC. The genes are TRBV3-1 and TRBJ2-5; D is ambiguous. Germline V CDR1 and CDR2: LGHDT, YNNKEL (reference sequence). The germline V and J ends were trimmed by 0 bases and 7 bases, with 15 bases remaining between them. This CDR3 spans 15 amino acids.

The CDR3 is CASSGRGAQPDTQYF. In nucleotides, the CDR3 is TGTGCCAGCAGCGGGCGGGGGGCGCAGCCAGATACGCAGTATTTT. This rearrangement joins TRBV7-8 to TRBJ2-3, with 8 bases matching TRBD2. The CDR3 runs 15 residues. Germline V gives CDR1 SGHVS, CDR2 FQNEAQ. Losses at the gene ends were 5 bases for V and 4 bases for J; bases not matched to a gene: 8.

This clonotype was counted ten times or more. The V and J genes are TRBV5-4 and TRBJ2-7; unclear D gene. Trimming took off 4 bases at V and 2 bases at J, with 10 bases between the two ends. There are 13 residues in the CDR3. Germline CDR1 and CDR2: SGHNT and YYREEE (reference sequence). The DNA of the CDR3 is TGTGCCAGCAGCGATAATCCTACCTACGAGCAGTACTTC. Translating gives CASSDNPTYEQYF.